This TCR beta chain was identified in a study of a mutant IDH1 vaccine in newly diagnosed glioma. Time point: week 11, during vaccination. Topical imiquimod accompanied each vaccine dose, which consisted of 300 ug of mutant IDH1 20-mer peptide. Germline-derived CDR1 and CDR2 are SGHNT and YYREEE (reference sequence). The CDR3 sequence is 15 residues long. Trimming pared 1 base from V and 2 bases from J, leaving 12 bases between. Generated by immunoSEQ multiplex PCR, the TCRdb table keeps only in-frame clones and is missing some. This sample yields roughly 120,000 clones, of which around 77% are seen a single time; 4.5% to 7% belongs to the top ten. Notes on this clone: Its antigen is not known.

This material consisted of PBMCs, taken from a glioma patient whose treatment included an IDH1 peptide vaccine. This sequence originates from a man aged 35-49 years with glioma. This rearrangement joins TRBV5-4 to TRBJ2-5; TRBD1 is a possible D gene (5 bases). CDR3 sequence reads: CASSLPQGSQETQYF. The CDR3 region has the DNA TGTGCCAGCAGCTTGCCCCAGGGATCACAAGAGACCCAGTACTTC.